What follows are 14 T cell receptor beta chains derived from one specimen sequenced in a study of T cell changes during pregnancy in multiple sclerosis (dated by TCRdb to between 2018 and 2021). Libraries were built with the immunoSEQ multiplex PCR assay. This is the immuneACCESS table as TCRdb keeps it, with only in-frame sequences that have V and J called. A part of the clones is gone; compared with another copy, unresolved V genes explain less than half, and the rest is unexplained. The sample table lists about 72,000 clones, around 92% of them with a count of one. The ten most abundant clones make up approximately 0.71% of the sample. Sequenced here: peripheral blood, sampled in the third trimester of pregnancy. These receptors were taken from a female donor in good health, enrolled as a control in a pregnancy study.

V usage is TRBV11-2 and J usage is TRBJ1-1, with 8 positions matching TRBD1. CDR1 is SGHAT and CDR2 is FQNNGV in the germline V gene. V gave up 5 bases and J gave up 4 bases; unmatched junction bases: 6. CDR3 length: 14 residues. CDR3 loop: CASSRQDRATEAFF. The CDR3 region has the DNA TGTGCCAGCAGCCGACAGGACAGGGCCACTGAAGCTTTCTTT.

The chain carries TRBV5-1 and TRBJ1-4; TRBD1 agrees at 7 bases. The CDR3 runs to 15 residues. Per the germline V gene, CDR1 is SGHRS and CDR2 is YFSETQ. V lost 3 bases, J lost 5 bases, and 7 bases stayed unmatched. The CDR3 DNA is TGCGCCAGCAGCTCCGGGACAGATAAAAATGAAAAACTGTTTTTT. Its translation: CASSSGTDKNEKLFF.

CDR3 in DNA: TGCGCCAGCAGCTTGGAGAACCGGGGGAATTATGGCTACACCTTC. Its translation is CASSLENRGNYGYTF. The chain employs TRBV5-1 and TRBJ1-2, with a possible D match to TRBD1 (5 bases). Per the germline V gene, CDR1 is SGHRS and CDR2 is YFSETQ. V was clipped by 0 bases and J by 5 bases, with 14 bases between them. This CDR3 contains 15 residues.

J is TRBJ2-3 and V is TRBV6-1; 14 bases map to TRBD2. J gave up 4 bases and V 0 bases, and 0 bases lay outside the gene matches. The germline CDR1 and CDR2 sequences are MNHNS and SASEGT. The CDR3 runs 16 residues. The CDR3 DNA reads as TGTGCCAGCAGTGAAGCGGGACTAGCGGGGGCAGATACGCAGTATTTT. This codes for CASSEAGLAGADTQYF.

This clone was counted a single time. The V call is TRBV2, the J call TRBJ2-2; 7 bases match TRBD1. Looked up from germline, CDR1 is SNHLY and CDR2 is FYNNEI. The CDR3 is 15 residues long. Trimming removed 5 bases from V and 7 bases from J; junction bases left unmatched: 10. As DNA, the CDR3 is TGTGCCAGCAGTAACCGGAGGCAGGGGGTCGGGGAGCTGTTTTTT. The encoded protein is CASSNRRQGVGELFF. The full variable domain, with the rest looked up from reference TRBV2 and TRBJ2-2, is EPEVTQTPSHQVTQMGQEVILRCVPISNHLYFYWYRQILGQKVEFLVSFYNNEISEKSEIFDDQFSVERPDGSNFTLKIRSTKLEDSAMYFCASSNRRQGVGELFFGEGSRLTVL.

This chain uses TRBV19 with TRBJ2-1; the match to TRBD2 covers 7 bases. The trim removed 5 bases at V and 8 bases at J, leaving 6 bases unmatched. This CDR3 is 13 amino acids long. In germline, CDR1 is LNHDA, CDR2 SQIVND (reference sequence). The CDR3 reads CASSGRGGDEQFF. As DNA, the CDR3 is TGTGCCAGTAGTGGCCGGGGAGGGGATGAGCAGTTCTTC.

The chain joins TRBV9 to TRBJ1-2, with D perhaps TRBD1 (5 bases). Germline CDR1 reads SGDLS; CDR2 reads YYNGEE. The CDR3 covers 14 residues. V lost 3 bases and J lost 4, with 13 bases in between. In DNA form, the CDR3 reads TGTGCCAGCAGCGCCGCGGGGCAGGGCTATGGCTACACCTTC. It encodes CASSAAGQGYGYTF.

The chain employs TRBV6-5 and TRBJ2-3, with TRBD1 as a possible D gene (6 bases). The CDR3 covers 15 residues. Trimming took off 0 bases at V and 3 bases at J, with 10 bases between the two ends. Germline loops: CDR1 MNHEY, CDR2 SVGAGI. The CDR3 here is CASSYSGADTDTQYF. The CDR3 DNA follows: TGTGCCAGCAGTTACTCGGGGGCCGATACAGATACGCAGTATTTT.

The chain couples TRBV4-1 to TRBJ2-7, with 7 bases lining up with TRBD2. This CDR3 comprises 16 residues. From germline, CDR1 is MGHRA and CDR2 YSYEKL. The V segment lost 5 bases and the J segment 0 bases; nucleotides outside the gene matches: 10. The CDR3 DNA is TGCGCCAGCAGCTTACTTCTTAGCGGGTACTCCTACGAGCAGTACTTC. Encoded protein: CASSLLLSGYSYEQYF.

The chain uses TRBV28 and TRBJ2-5, with a tentative D call TRBD2 (7 bases). The CDR3 is made up of 15 amino acids. Germline lookup yields CDR1 MDHEN and CDR2 SYDVKM. Trimming left V 4 bases short and J 2 bases short, with 14 bases between. The CDR3 protein is CASSWGGGGQETQYF. The DNA for the CDR3 is TGTGCCAGCAGTTGGGGGGGAGGGGGTCAAGAGACCCAGTACTTC.

The chain's CDR3 is CASSLGRGRVGQPQHF. The CDR3 DNA reads TGTGCCAGCAGCTTGGGGAGGGGGCGAGTAGGGCAGCCCCAGCATTTT. V is TRBV5-8 and J is TRBJ1-5, with 7 bases that match TRBD1. The CDR3 runs 16 residues. Germline assignment: CDR1 SGHTS and CDR2 YDEGEE. The ends lost 0 bases at V and 7 bases at J; junction bases unmatched: 10.

DNA of the CDR3: TGTGCCAGCAGCCAAGATTTGGGGCTAGAGACAGATACGCAGTATTTT. Amino acid sequence: CASSQDLGLETDTQYF. V gene TRBV4-2 combines with J gene TRBJ2-3, with a weak D call TRBD1 (5 bases). This CDR3 contains 16 residues. V lost 0 bases to trimming and J lost 3 bases, with 13 bases between them. Germline lookup yields CDR1 LGHNA and CDR2 YNFKEQ.

The chain combines TRBV27 with TRBJ2-7, with D unresolved. Germline V CDR1 and CDR2: MNHEY, SMNVEV (reference sequence). The CDR3 totals 11 residues. The V gene lost 7 bases and the J gene lost 6 bases, with 10 bases spanning the gap. CDR3 DNA sequence: TGTGCCAGCACCTTTTACGGCGAGCAGTACTTC. The encoded protein is CASTFYGEQYF.

The chain carries TRBV5-6 and TRBJ2-7; D gene ambiguous. V dropped 0 bases and J dropped 8 bases, with 9 bases sitting between them. Germline loops: CDR1 SGHDT, CDR2 YYEEEE. This CDR3 has 12 residues. This CDR3 is CASSLVAAKQYF. CDR3 DNA sequence: TGTGCCAGCAGCTTGGTGGCGGCTAAGCAGTACTTC.